The 23 T cell receptor beta chains below come from one sample, sequenced in a study of blood T cell repertoires in COVID-19. Method: immunoSEQ multiplex PCR; TCRdb's copy keeps in-frame clones and lacks some. Of some 300,000 clones listed, more than 75% are singletons. Sequenced input: PBMCs or T cells enriched from blood (not recorded which). All receptors derive from a woman in her sixties in a cohort exposed to, infected with or recovered from COVID-19 (not recorded which).

This chain joins TRBV28 and TRBJ2-4, with TRBD1 matching over 9 bases. This CDR3 is 14 amino acids long. V was pared by 4 bases and J by 7 bases, with 5 bases of the junction left unmatched. Germline lookup yields CDR1 MDHEN and CDR2 SYDVKM. The CDR3 region has the DNA TGTGCCAGCAGTTGGACAGGGGAGGGGAACATTCAGTACTTC. The encoded protein is CASSWTGEGNIQYF.

The gene calls are TRBV5-1 and TRBJ2-1; TRBD2 agrees at 12 bases. Trimming took 0 bases from V and 6 from J; bases not matched to a gene: 7. CDR1 is SGHRS, CDR2 YFSETQ, per germline. The CDR3 covers 17 residues. CDR3 residues: CASSLAVKLAGGNEQFF. CDR3 DNA sequence: TGCGCCAGCAGCTTGGCCGTCAAACTAGCGGGAGGCAATGAGCAGTTCTTC.

This clone appeared a single time. J is TRBJ2-7 and V is TRBV7-9, with 12 bases fitting TRBD2. Germline lookup yields CDR1 SEHNR and CDR2 FQNEAQ (reference sequence). The length of the CDR3 is 17 residues. J lost 5 bases, V lost 4 bases, and 12 bases had no gene match. DNA of the CDR3: TGTGCCAGCAGCTCCTCTCCTGCTAGCGGGAGGGCCCACGAGCAGTACTTC. Translating gives CASSSSPASGRAHEQYF.

The chain couples TRBV29-1 to TRBJ1-1, with 9 bases matching TRBD1. The CDR3 consists of 14 residues. Germline V gene lookup returns CDR1 SQVTM and CDR2 ANQGSEA. The J segment lost 1 base and the V segment lost 8 bases, leaving 8 bases of the junction unmatched. CDR3 residues: CSISTGGANTEAFF. Written as DNA, the CDR3 is TGCAGCATCTCGACAGGGGGGGCGAACACTGAAGCTTTCTTT.

This clone was found once. The chain uses TRBV27 and TRBJ2-3; 10 bases map to TRBD2. Losses at the gene ends were 1 base for V and 2 bases for J; bases not matched to a gene: 3. The germline V gene encodes CDR1 MNHEY and CDR2 SMNVEV (reference sequence). The CDR3 loop spans 16 amino acids. DNA for the CDR3: TGTGCCAGCAGTTTATTAACTAGCGGGACCACAGATACGCAGTATTTT. Translated, it gives CASSLLTSGTTDTQYF.

The chain joins TRBV3-1 (or the pseudogene TRBV3-2) to TRBJ2-7; 9 nucleotides line up with TRBD2. CDR1 and CDR2 (germline): LGHDT, YNNKEL (reference sequence). The V segment lost 4 bases and the J segment 6 bases; nucleotides outside the gene matches: 16. The CDR3 is 17 residues long. The CDR3, as DNA: TGTGCCAGCAGCCGAAAGACGTGGCGACTAGCGGAGGGCGAGCAGTACTTC. Residues: CASSRKTWRLAEGEQYF.

This clone was recorded many times. The chain has TRBV19 and TRBJ1-5; tentative D call: TRBD1 (6 bases). Trimming stripped 5 bases from V and 11 bases from J, with 16 bases between. The germline V gene has CDR1 LNHDA and CDR2 SQIVND (reference sequence). The length of the CDR3 is 13 residues. CDR3 residues: CASSSTGIPAQHF. The CDR3 bases are TGTGCCAGTAGTTCAACAGGGATCCCAGCCCAGCATTTT.

This rearrangement joins TRBV5-1 to TRBJ1-2; D uncertain. The germline V gene has CDR1 SGHRS and CDR2 YFSETQ. This CDR3 has 14 amino acids. V lost 2 bases to trimming and J lost 8 bases, with 16 bases between them. The CDR3 is CASSFSLPSQGYTF. CDR3 nucleotides: TGCGCCAGCAGCTTTTCCCTTCCCTCCCAGGGCTACACCTTC.

V is TRBV5-1 and J is TRBJ2-2; 8 bases align to TRBD1. The germline V gene has CDR1 SGHRS and CDR2 YFSETQ. V lost 7 bases to trimming and J lost 0 bases; unmatched junction nucleotides: 5. The CDR3 is 15 amino acids. This CDR3 reads CASGQGPPNTGELFF. In DNA form, the CDR3 reads TGCGCCAGCGGACAGGGCCCTCCGAACACCGGGGAGCTGTTTTTT.

This clone has a handful of counts. This chain uses TRBV14 with TRBJ2-1, with a possible D match to TRBD1 (5 bases). The V end lost 3 bases, the J end lost 0 bases, and 12 bases lay between the germline ends. This CDR3 spans 16 amino acids. CDR1 is SGHDN and CDR2 is FVKESK in the germline V gene. Here the CDR3 DNA reads TGTGCCAGCAGCCACCCACAGGCCCGCTCCTACAATGAGCAGTTCTTC. The encoded protein is CASSHPQARSYNEQFF.

This rearrangement joins TRBV7-2 to TRBJ1-1, with D possibly being TRBD1 (5 bases). Trimming stripped 2 bases from V and 2 bases from J, with 9 bases between. From germline, CDR1 is SGHTA and CDR2 FQGNSA. CDR3 length: 14 amino acids. The CDR3 DNA is TGTGCCAGCAGCTTAATGCAGGGAAACACTGAAGCTTTCTTT. Amino acids: CASSLMQGNTEAFF. Drawing the rest from reference TRBV7-2 and TRBJ1-1, the complete variable domain is GAGVSQSPSNKVTEKGKDVELRCDPISGHTALYWYRQSLGQGLEFLIYFQGNSAPDKSGLPSDRFSAERTGGSVSTLTIQRTQQEDSAVYLCASSLMQGNTEAFFGQGTRLTVV.

The chain links TRBV4-2 to TRBJ2-7; 10 nucleotides agree with TRBD2. The CDR3 length is 16 residues. Germline V lookup: CDR1 LGHNA, CDR2 YNFKEQ. V dropped 3 bases and J dropped 3; count of bases not matched to a gene: 8. The CDR3 nucleotides read TGTGCCAGCAGCCACGATCTAGCGGGAGATGGCTACGAGCAGTACTTC. It codes for CASSHDLAGDGYEQYF.

This clone was detected only a few times. DNA of the CDR3: TGTGCCAGCAGCTTTTCGTCCTACGAGCAGTACTTC. Protein product: CASSFSSYEQYF. The rearrangement uses TRBV5-4 and TRBJ2-7, with D unclear. The CDR3 extends over 12 amino acids. V dropped 2 bases and J dropped 1 base, with 4 bases sitting between them. CDR1 is SGHNT and CDR2 is YYREEE in the germline V gene (reference sequence).

The chain couples TRBV28 to TRBJ2-1; 8 positions match TRBD2. Germline CDR1 is MDHEN and CDR2 is SYDVKM. The ends lost 2 bases at V and 5 bases at J; junction bases unmatched: 5. The CDR3 totals 15 residues. Here the CDR3 DNA reads TGTGCCAGCAGTTTAGCGGGAGGTGGCAACAATGAGCAGTTCTTC. It codes for CASSLAGGGNNEQFF.

This rearrangement joins TRBV3-1 (or the pseudogene TRBV3-2) to TRBJ2-5, with D perhaps matching TRBD2 (6 bases). The length of the CDR3 is 17 residues. The V gene lost 0 bases and the J gene lost 2 bases, with 16 bases spanning the gap. In germline, CDR1 is LGHDT, CDR2 YNNKEL (reference sequence). The CDR3 sequence is CASSQEWFRTMQETQYF. The CDR3 DNA reads TGTGCCAGCAGCCAAGAGTGGTTTCGGACTATGCAAGAGACCCAGTACTTC.

This clone came up once. V is TRBV27 and J is TRBJ2-7, with a weak D call TRBD1 (5 bases). V shed 2 bases and J shed 6 bases, with 11 bases lying between them. CDR3 length equals 13 residues. Per germline, CDR1 MNHEY and CDR2 SMNVEV (reference sequence). The CDR3 DNA follows: TGTGCCAGCAGTTTAGGGCAGGGTTTCGAGCAGTACTTC. Amino acid sequence: CASSLGQGFEQYF.

The chain's CDR3 is CASSLGLAIFHEQYF. In DNA form, the CDR3 reads TGTGCCAGCAGCCTGGGACTAGCAATCTTCCACGAGCAGTACTTC. This chain uses TRBV2 with TRBJ2-7, with 9 bases lining up with TRBD2. This CDR3 is 15 amino acids long. Germline V gene sequence: CDR1 SNHLY, CDR2 FYNNEI. J was trimmed by 5 bases and V by 6 bases; bases with no gene match: 11.

This clone appeared a single time. The genes are TRBV4-1 and TRBJ2-3; 10 bases are a match to TRBD2. J gave up 6 bases and V 0 bases, and 12 bases lay outside the gene matches. The CDR3 spans 18 residues. From germline, CDR1 is MGHRA and CDR2 YSYEKL. CDR3 region: CASSQEGLAGASLDTQYF. CDR3 nucleotides: TGCGCCAGCAGCCAAGAGGGGCTAGCGGGAGCATCACTGGATACGCAGTATTTT.

This chain uses TRBV5-4 with TRBJ2-1; 10 bases agree with TRBD2. J was trimmed by 4 bases and V by 4 bases; bases with no gene match: 8. The V gene's germline CDR1 is SGHNT and CDR2 YYREEE (reference sequence). This CDR3 comprises 16 residues. CDR3 in amino acids: CASSARLSGGYNEQFF. In DNA, the CDR3 is TGTGCCAGCAGCGCGCGACTTAGCGGGGGGTACAATGAGCAGTTCTTC.

Worth noting for this clone: An end of the junction differs from the germline gene, which may be a read error. The chain combines TRBV19 with TRBJ2-1; 9 bases fit TRBD2. CDR1 and CDR2 from the germline V gene are LNHDA and SQIVND (reference sequence). The CDR3 covers 14 residues. For the CDR3, the DNA is TGTGCCAGTAGTCCCCGATCTGGGCGGGAGGGCCAAGTCTTC. Translating gives CASSPRSGREGQVF.

The CDR3 DNA sequence: TGTGCCAGCAGTATTCTCCGGGAACCCGAAGGTGAAAAACTGTTTTTT. It is translated as CASSILREPEGEKLFF. The chain is built from TRBV28 and TRBJ1-4; D is unresolved. The CDR3 runs to 16 residues. Germline CDR1 is MDHEN and CDR2 is SYDVKM. V shed 5 bases and J shed 7 bases, with 20 bases lying between them.

The CDR3, as DNA: TGTGCCAGCAGTTACACAGGGAGGGATTCTGGCTACACCTTC. Protein: CASSYTGRDSGYTF. This chain uses TRBV6-5 with TRBJ1-2; perhaps TRBD1 as D (6 bases). V lost 2 bases, J lost 7 bases, and 14 bases lay in between. The germline CDR1 and CDR2 sequences are MNHEY and SVGAGI. There are 14 residues in the CDR3.

Regarding this clone: The junction shows a germline mismatch at one end, possibly a read error. The V gene is TRBV2, the J gene TRBJ2-7; D gene unclear. In germline, CDR1 is SNHLY, CDR2 FYNNEI. The CDR3 contains 14 residues. CDR3 residues: CASRPPGLSHEQYF. DNA for the CDR3: TGTGCCAGCCGCCCCCCAGGTCTCTCCCACGAGCAGTACTTC.